This passage covers 19 T cell receptor beta chains from one sample sequenced in a study of blood T cell repertoires in COVID-19. The data were produced by immunoSEQ multiplex PCR, yet TCRdb's version contains in-frame clones alone and is incomplete. The sample has 80,000 or so clones, 85% seen once; the top ten hold approximately 10%. The specimen was peripheral blood. All receptors come from a man aged 55 to 69 with COVID-19, enrolled during active disease.

CDR3 DNA sequence: TGTGCCAGCAGTTACATCCTAGCGCGGGGTGACACAGATACGCAGTATTTT. It specifies CASSYILARGDTDTQYF. This rearrangement joins TRBV6-2 or TRBV6-3 to TRBJ2-3; D might be TRBD2 (6 bases). The germline V gene has CDR1 MNHEY and CDR2 SVGEGT. V lost 2 bases and J lost 2, with 17 bases in between. This CDR3 has 17 amino acids.

The chain is built from TRBV5-1 and TRBJ1-1, with D perhaps TRBD1 (6 bases). Germline CDR1 is SGHRS and CDR2 is YFSETQ. The CDR3 is 15 amino acids. V dropped 0 bases and J dropped 5 bases, with 14 bases sitting between them. CDR3 sequence: CASSLESRQGTEAFF. The CDR3 bases are TGCGCCAGCAGCTTGGAATCCCGGCAGGGGACTGAAGCTTTCTTT.

The rearrangement joins TRBV7-9 to TRBJ2-5; TRBD1 might be the D (5 bases). The germline V gene encodes CDR1 SEHNR and CDR2 FQNEAQ (reference sequence). The V end lost 1 base, the J end lost 5 bases, and 8 bases lay between the germline ends. The CDR3 covers 13 residues. The chain's CDR3 is CASSLGGVETQYF. CDR3 nucleotides: TGTGCCAGCAGCTTAGGGGGCGTTGAGACCCAGTACTTC.

The CDR3 nucleotides are TGTGCCAGCAACGGGGAGGGTGCCCAAGAGACCCAGTACTTC. Protein: CASNGEGAQETQYF. The rearrangement uses TRBV28 and TRBJ2-5; 7 bases are a match to TRBD2. The ends lost 7 bases at V and 1 base at J; junction bases unmatched: 6. The germline V gene encodes CDR1 MDHEN and CDR2 SYDVKM. The CDR3 is made up of 14 amino acids.

CDR3 sequence reads: CATSSAVVRVEEKLFF. The CDR3 DNA is TGTGCCACCAGCAGCGCTGTAGTCAGGGTGGAGGAAAAACTGTTTTTT. The rearrangement uses TRBV15 and TRBJ1-4; TRBD1 might be the D (5 bases). Trimming shortened V by 3 bases and J by 8 bases, and 19 bases separated the two germline ends. The CDR3 sequence is 16 residues long. CDR1 is LNHNV, CDR2 YYDKDF, per germline (reference sequence). Variable domain in full (rest from reference TRBV15 and TRBJ1-4): DAMVIQNPRYQVTQFGKPVTLSCSQTLNHNVMYWYQQKSSQAPKLLFHYYDKDFNNEADTPDNFQSRRPNTSFCFLDIRSPGLGDTAMYLCATSSAVVRVEEKLFFGSGTQLSVL.

J is TRBJ2-3 and V is TRBV29-1, with 9 nucleotides matching TRBD2. The CDR3 has 15 residues. J gave up 2 bases and V 6 bases, and 9 bases lay outside the gene matches. Germline V gene data show CDR1 as SQVTM and CDR2 as ANQGSEA. For the CDR3, the DNA is TGCAGCGTGTGTCGGCGGGAGGGCAACACAGATACGCAGTATTTT. Amino acids: CSVCRREGNTDTQYF.

This clone was observed a handful of times. In the same sample, other DNA sequences code for this CDR3. The rearrangement joins TRBV10-3 to TRBJ2-7, with D perhaps TRBD1 (5 bases). With 0 bases removed from V and 4 bases from J, the gap between germline ends came to 10 bases. This CDR3 has 14 amino acids. Germline lookup yields CDR1 ENHRY and CDR2 SYGVKD. CDR3 region: CAISESPGAYEQYF. The CDR3 DNA is TGTGCCATCAGTGAGTCTCCTGGGGCATACGAGCAGTACTTC.

The chain links TRBV24-1 to TRBJ1-2; 12 bases are a match to TRBD1. Germline CDR1 and CDR2: KGHDR and SFDVKD. The trim removed 2 bases at V and 7 bases at J, leaving 7 bases unmatched. The CDR3 is made up of 16 amino acids. This CDR3 is CATSDWGGQGARGYTF. In nucleotides, the CDR3 is TGTGCCACCAGTGATTGGGGGGGACAGGGGGCGCGTGGCTACACCTTC.

This clone was seen more than once but under ten times. The chain carries TRBV28 and TRBJ1-5, with TRBD1 matching over 9 bases. The CDR3 is made up of 14 amino acids. In germline, CDR1 is MDHEN, CDR2 SYDVKM. V dropped 6 bases and J dropped 6; count of bases not matched to a gene: 6. The CDR3 here is CASRIQGAGQPQHF. The CDR3 region has the DNA TGTGCCAGCAGAATACAGGGGGCCGGTCAGCCCCAGCATTTT.

The chain joins TRBV5-1 to TRBJ1-4, with TRBD1 matching over 8 bases. J was trimmed by 8 bases and V by 0 bases; bases with no gene match: 6. Germline CDR1 reads SGHRS; CDR2 reads YFSETQ. The CDR3 contains 15 residues. The CDR3 bases are TGCGCCAGCAGCTTGGCAGGGGGCTACAGAGAAAAACTGTTTTTT. Amino acids: CASSLAGGYREKLFF.

The chain is built from TRBV9 and TRBJ1-1, with TRBD1 matching over 8 bases. V dropped 4 bases and J dropped 1; count of bases not matched to a gene: 6. Germline V gives CDR1 SGDLS, CDR2 YYNGEE. The length of the CDR3 is 15 residues. The CDR3 region is CASSPWTGRNTEAFF. CDR3 DNA sequence: TGTGCCAGCAGCCCCTGGACAGGGCGGAACACTGAAGCTTTCTTT.

This clone was counted between two and nine times. V and J are TRBV6-5 and TRBJ2-7; 10 positions match TRBD1. V dropped 3 bases and J dropped 6; count of bases not matched to a gene: 8. Germline V gene sequence: CDR1 MNHEY, CDR2 SVGAGI. The CDR3 runs to 15 residues. The CDR3 here is CASSYPGDRGSEQYF. The DNA of the CDR3 is TGTGCCAGCAGTTATCCCGGGGACAGGGGCTCCGAGCAGTACTTC.

V gene TRBV14 combines with J gene TRBJ2-1; TRBD2 agrees at 10 bases. Losses at the gene ends were 3 bases for V and 0 bases for J; bases not matched to a gene: 5. Germline V CDR1 and CDR2: SGHDN, FVKESK. This CDR3 spans 17 amino acids. CDR3 protein: CASSQELAGGSYNEQFF. CDR3 sequence (DNA): TGTGCCAGCAGCCAGGAGTTAGCGGGAGGCTCCTACAATGAGCAGTTCTTC.

This clone was counted a single time. The chain uses TRBV29-1 and TRBJ1-1; 8 bases align to TRBD1. Germline V lookup: CDR1 SQVTM, CDR2 ANQGSEA. J lost 4 bases, V lost 8 bases, and 9 bases had no gene match. This CDR3 region has 13 residues. The CDR3, as DNA: TGCAGCACTCAACACAGGGGGAGCACTGAAGCTTTCTTT. Its translation is CSTQHRGSTEAFF.

The rearrangement joins TRBV29-1 to TRBJ2-7; TRBD1 is a possible D gene (6 bases). CDR1 is SQVTM, CDR2 ANQGSEA, per germline. Trimming left V 4 bases short and J 3 bases short, with 10 bases between. This CDR3 is built from 12 residues. CDR3 DNA: TGCAGCGTTGGGGACAACCACTACGAGCAGTACTTC. Protein product: CSVGDNHYEQYF.

This clone was detected only once. The V call is TRBV30, the J call TRBJ1-2, with no clear D. Trimming left V 0 bases short and J 4 bases short, with 6 bases between. CDR1 is GTSNPN, CDR2 SVGIG, per germline (reference sequence). The CDR3 length is 12 residues. CDR3 nucleotides: TGTGCCTGGAGTGTAACTGTCTATGGCTACACCTTC. Amino acid sequence: CAWSVTVYGYTF.

This chain uses TRBV7-7 with TRBJ2-3; 13 bases are a match to TRBD2. The germline CDR1 and CDR2 sequences are SSHAT and FNYEAQ (reference sequence). After removal of 1 base from V and 4 bases from J, the junction contained 2 bases not matched to a gene. This CDR3 is built from 16 residues. In nucleotides, the CDR3 is TGTGCCAGCAGCTTAGGGACTAGCGGGAGCGCAGATACGCAGTATTTT. Translation gives CASSLGTSGSADTQYF. Variable domain in full (rest from reference TRBV7-7 and TRBJ2-3): GAGVSQSPRYKVTKRGQDVTLRCDPISSHATLYWYQQALGQGPEFLTYFNYEAQPDKSGLPSDRFSAERPEGSISTLTIQRTEQRDSAMYRCASSLGTSGSADTQYFGPGTRLTVL.

The J gene is TRBJ2-7, the V gene TRBV11-2, with D possibly matching TRBD2 (6 bases). Deletions cut 5 bases from V and 3 bases from J, with 17 bases between. The germline V gene has CDR1 SGHAT and CDR2 FQNNGV. The CDR3 length is 15 residues. The CDR3 coding sequence is TGTGCCAGCAGCCCCATTGAGAGGAGGGTCTACGAGCAGTACTTC. It is translated as CASSPIERRVYEQYF.

The chain combines TRBV19 with TRBJ1-4; unclear D gene. In germline, CDR1 is LNHDA, CDR2 SQIVND (reference sequence). The ends were cut back, 6 bases at V and 8 bases at J, with 7 bases in the middle. This CDR3 has 11 residues. The CDR3 DNA sequence: TGTGCCAGTAGGCGTACCGAAAAACTGTTTTTT. Protein: CASRRTEKLFF.